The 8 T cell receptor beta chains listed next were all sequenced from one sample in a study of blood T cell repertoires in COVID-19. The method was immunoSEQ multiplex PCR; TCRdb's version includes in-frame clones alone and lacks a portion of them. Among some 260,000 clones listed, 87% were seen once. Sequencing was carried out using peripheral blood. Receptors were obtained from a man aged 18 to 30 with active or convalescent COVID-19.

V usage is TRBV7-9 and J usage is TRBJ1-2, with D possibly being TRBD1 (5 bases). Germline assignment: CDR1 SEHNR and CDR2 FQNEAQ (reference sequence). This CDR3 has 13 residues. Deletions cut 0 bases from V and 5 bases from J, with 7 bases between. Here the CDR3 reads CASSLAGVYGYTF. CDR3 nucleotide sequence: TGTGCCAGCAGCTTAGCAGGGGTATATGGCTACACCTTC.

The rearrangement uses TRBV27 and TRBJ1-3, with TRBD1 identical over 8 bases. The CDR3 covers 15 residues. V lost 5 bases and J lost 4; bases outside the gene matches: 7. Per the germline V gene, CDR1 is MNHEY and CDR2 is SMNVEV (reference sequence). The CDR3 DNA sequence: TGTGCCAGCAGTAATGGACAGGGTTCAGGAAACACCATATATTTT. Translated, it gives CASSNGQGSGNTIYF.

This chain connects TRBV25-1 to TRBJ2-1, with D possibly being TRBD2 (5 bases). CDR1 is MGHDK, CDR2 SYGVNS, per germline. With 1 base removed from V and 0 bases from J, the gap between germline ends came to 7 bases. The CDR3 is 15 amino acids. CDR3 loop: CASSEWRASYNEQFF. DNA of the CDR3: TGTGCCAGCAGTGAATGGCGGGCCTCCTACAATGAGCAGTTCTTC. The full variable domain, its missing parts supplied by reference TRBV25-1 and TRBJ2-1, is EADIYQTPRYLVIGTGKKITLECSQTMGHDKMYWYQQDPGMELHLIHYSYGVNSTEKGDLSSESTVSRIRTEHFPLTLESARPSHTSQYLCASSEWRASYNEQFFGPGTRLTVL.

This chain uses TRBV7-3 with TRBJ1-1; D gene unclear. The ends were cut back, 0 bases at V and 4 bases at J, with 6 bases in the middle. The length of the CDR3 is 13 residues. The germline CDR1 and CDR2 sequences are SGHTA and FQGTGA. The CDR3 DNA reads TGTGCCAGCAGCTTAACAGACTTCACTGAAGCTTTCTTT. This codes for CASSLTDFTEAFF.

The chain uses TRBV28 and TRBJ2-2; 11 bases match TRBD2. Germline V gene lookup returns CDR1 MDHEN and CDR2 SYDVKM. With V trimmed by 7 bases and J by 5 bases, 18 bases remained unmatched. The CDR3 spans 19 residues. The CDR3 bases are TGTGCCAGCAATAGGGCCCCTTGGCTAGCGGGAGGAGGAACCGGGGAGCTGTTTTTT. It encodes CASNRAPWLAGGGTGELFF.

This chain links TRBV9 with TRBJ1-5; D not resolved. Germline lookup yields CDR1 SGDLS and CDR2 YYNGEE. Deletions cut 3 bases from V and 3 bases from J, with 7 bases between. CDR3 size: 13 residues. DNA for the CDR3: TGTGCCAGCAGCGGACTGACCAATCAGCCCCAGCATTTT. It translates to CASSGLTNQPQHF.

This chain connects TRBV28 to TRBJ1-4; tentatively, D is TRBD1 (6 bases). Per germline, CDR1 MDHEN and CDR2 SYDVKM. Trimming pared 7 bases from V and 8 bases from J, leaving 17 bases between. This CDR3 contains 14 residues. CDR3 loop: CASTLRGGREKLFF. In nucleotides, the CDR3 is TGTGCCAGCACCCTTCGAGGGGGACGCGAAAAACTGTTTTTT.

In nucleotides, the CDR3 is TGCGCCAGCAGCCAAGGGGCGGGAGGTGTGTACGAGCAGTACTTC. Encoded protein: CASSQGAGGVYEQYF. The genes are TRBV4-3 and TRBJ2-7, with TRBD2 matching 8 bases. The germline gives CDR1 LGHNA, CDR2 YSLEER. There are 15 residues in the CDR3. V lost 1 base and J lost 4; bases outside the gene matches: 6.